This entry features one TCR beta chain sequence. What it recognizes is unknown. A single record per CDR3 protein comes from TCRdb applying MiXCR to the reads. The data contain around 550,000 distinct CDR3 sequences, 26% of them singletons. This record comes from a study of T cell repertoires in cytomegalovirus infection. Turning to the study itself: Indicated by public TCR beta signatures were CMV infection and matching HLA type.

Study results and caveats: CMV-specific TCR beta clonotypes restricted by HLA-C were the ones dominating the ex vivo response. Accumulated public TCR beta family frequency recognized individuals carrying CMV together with the relevant HLA.

The CDR3 covers 13 residues. V was trimmed by 1 base and J by 5 bases, leaving 9 bases between them. Sequenced: PBMCs. This TCR came from a human donor in good health (CMV status not recorded). Some clones in this sample may be carry-over from other donors' samples. V usage is TRBV12-3 or TRBV12-4 and J usage is TRBJ2-7; D gene unclear. The CDR3 sequence: CASSLGVRDEQYF. The CDR3 region has the DNA TGTGCCAGCAGTTTAGGGGTTAGGGACGAGCAGTACTTC.